Shown below are 27 T cell receptor beta chains from a single sample sequenced in a study of shared clonotypes between healthy human individuals (dated by TCRdb to the early 2020s). Libraries came from the immunoSEQ multiplex PCR assay. The immuneACCESS repertoire file appears here via TCRdb, limited to in-frame rearrangements. These files lack a portion of the clones; in checked studies, under half of the deficit traces to unresolved V genes, and the cause of the others is not known. In all, the sample holds a few hundred thousand clones, and roughly three quarters of those were seen once. The ten largest account for more than 10% of the sample. Input material: PBMCs. These receptors were obtained from a woman aged 40 to 55 in good health. Some clones in this sample may be carry-over from other donors' samples.

The V and J genes are TRBV28 and TRBJ2-7, with D possibly matching TRBD1 (6 bases). Germline CDR1 MDHEN, CDR2 SYDVKM. V dropped 7 bases and J dropped 2 bases, with 12 bases sitting between them. This CDR3 comprises 13 residues. The CDR3 DNA reads TGTGCCAGCATGCCGACAGGCCCCTACGAGCAGTACTTC. Translation gives CASMPTGPYEQYF.

The table lists this clone with a few counts. Other DNA sequences in this specimen translate into the identical CDR3. CDR3 DNA sequence: TGTGCCAGCAGTTACTCGAGACAGGGGGTGGGCGAGCAGTACTTC. Residues: CASSYSRQGVGEQYF. This rearrangement joins TRBV6-5 to TRBJ2-7; 9 nucleotides line up with TRBD1. With 0 bases clipped from V and 6 bases from J, the junction kept 6 bases outside the gene matches. Per the germline V gene, CDR1 is MNHEY and CDR2 is SVGAGI. The CDR3 is 15 residues long.

This clone was detected ten times or more. The CDR3 DNA is TGTGCCAGCAGTGAAGAGGCGGGAGGGCACAATGAGCAGTTCTTC. It is translated as CASSEEAGGHNEQFF. The V call is TRBV6-4, the J call TRBJ2-1; 9 bases map to TRBD2. Germline-derived CDR1 and CDR2 are MRHNA and SNTAGT. The CDR3 sequence is 15 residues long. The ends lost 3 bases at V and 5 bases at J; junction bases unmatched: 5.

V gene TRBV2 combines with J gene TRBJ1-3; D ambiguous. Germline CDR1 reads SNHLY; CDR2 reads FYNNEI. V lost 7 bases and J lost 0, with 10 bases in between. The CDR3 is made up of 14 amino acids. DNA for the CDR3: TGTGCCAGCACCCCACCTGGCTCTGGAAACACCATATATTTT. Translated: CASTPPGSGNTIYF.

A single count supports this clone. A far larger clone is only one base removed, so a read error is likely. This chain uses TRBV5-1 with TRBJ1-1; D is uncertain. The CDR3 is 16 amino acids. CDR1 is SGHRS and CDR2 is YFSETQ in the germline V gene. V lost 1 base and J 1 base, leaving 14 bases between the germline ends. CDR3 bases: TGCGCCAGCAGCTTGTCGACAAGCCGGTGGAACACTGAAGCTTTCTTT. It translates to CASSLSTSRWNTEAFF.

The rearrangement links TRBV7-9 to TRBJ2-1; tentatively, D is TRBD2 (5 bases). Germline V gene data show CDR1 as SEHNR and CDR2 as FQNEAQ (reference sequence). Trimming cost V 3 bases and J 3 bases, with 12 bases left between them. The CDR3 consists of 15 residues. CDR3 nucleotide sequence: TGTGCCAGCAGCTTCTGGAGGTCCGACTACAATGAGCAGTTCTTC. Translating it yields CASSFWRSDYNEQFF.

J is TRBJ1-1 and V is TRBV7-2, with D perhaps TRBD1 (6 bases). Germline V gene data show CDR1 as SGHTA and CDR2 as FQGNSA. Trimming cost V 6 bases and J 5 bases, with 13 bases left between them. The CDR3 is 13 amino acids. The CDR3 here is CASSYRGGTEAFF. CDR3 nucleotides: TGTGCCAGCAGTTATAGAGGGGGTACTGAAGCTTTCTTT.

This chain links TRBV6-5 with TRBJ2-1, with no clear D. There are 13 residues in the CDR3. Germline V gives CDR1 MNHEY, CDR2 SVGAGI. Trimming cost V 0 bases and J 9 bases, with 9 bases left between them. In DNA, the CDR3 is TGTGCCAGCAGTTACTCGTCCGTTACTGAGCAGTTCTTC. Translating gives CASSYSSVTEQFF.

Concerning this clone: Different DNA sequences within this sample yield the same CDR3. The genes are TRBV7-9 and TRBJ2-2; D ambiguous. This CDR3 region has 12 residues. The germline CDR1 and CDR2 sequences are SEHNR and FQNEAQ (reference sequence). V lost 5 bases and J lost 5, with 6 bases in between. In nucleotides, the CDR3 is TGTGCCAGCAGCCTTTCAACCGGGGAGCTGTTTTTT. It translates to CASSLSTGELFF.

This clone was counted only a few times. This chain connects TRBV6-6 to TRBJ1-2; D is uncertain. The V end lost 2 bases, the J end lost 2 bases, and 3 bases lay between the germline ends. In germline, CDR1 is MNHNY, CDR2 SVGAGI (reference sequence). The length of the CDR3 is 12 residues. The CDR3 DNA sequence: TGTGCCAGCAGTTACGAAAACTATGGCTACACCTTC. It is translated as CASSYENYGYTF.

The V gene is TRBV27, the J gene TRBJ1-2; D is ambiguous. The CDR3 has 13 amino acids. V lost 3 bases and J 1 base, leaving 6 bases between the germline ends. Per the germline V gene, CDR1 is MNHEY and CDR2 is SMNVEV (reference sequence). This chain's CDR3 is CASSLRVNYGYTF. The CDR3 DNA reads as TGTGCCAGCAGTTTGAGGGTTAACTATGGCTACACCTTC.

The chain links TRBV30 to TRBJ2-1; TRBD1 matches at 12 bases. The CDR3 runs to 15 residues. Looked up from germline, CDR1 is GTSNPN and CDR2 is SVGIG (reference sequence). V was clipped by 4 bases and J by 9 bases; unmatched bases: 10. CDR3 protein: CAWINLGTGGGEQFF. The CDR3 DNA is TGTGCCTGGATTAACCTCGGGACAGGGGGCGGTGAGCAGTTCTTC.

The J gene is TRBJ2-3, the V gene TRBV5-1, with D uncertain. V dropped 0 bases and J dropped 0 bases, with 5 bases sitting between them. CDR1 is SGHRS, CDR2 YFSETQ, per germline. The CDR3 totals 14 residues. The CDR3 coding sequence is TGCGCCAGCAGCTTGGTGGCGAGCACAGATACGCAGTATTTT. It encodes CASSLVASTDTQYF.

For this clone: This likely stems from a read error, as it lies one base from a far larger clone. The rearrangement uses TRBV30 and TRBJ1-1; D possibly corresponds to TRBD1 (5 bases). The CDR3 spans 14 residues. Germline V gene data show CDR1 as GTSNPN and CDR2 as SVGIG (reference sequence). CDR3 loop: CAWSMGGMNTGAFF. Here the CDR3 DNA reads TGTGCCTGGAGTATGGGGGGGATGAACACTGGAGCTTTCTTT.

This clone was observed a handful of times. The sample holds other DNA sequences that translate to the same CDR3. This rearrangement joins TRBV30 to TRBJ2-5; D ambiguous. Per germline, CDR1 GTSNPN and CDR2 SVGIG (reference sequence). The CDR3 spans 11 residues. V lost 0 bases and J 5 bases, leaving 4 bases between the germline ends. In nucleotides, the CDR3 is TGTGCCTGGAGTGTAGGGGAGACCCAGTACTTC. Translation gives CAWSVGETQYF.

A few counts support this clone. V usage is TRBV4-1 and J usage is TRBJ1-5, with unresolved D. The V end lost 4 bases, the J end lost 6 bases, and 10 bases lay between the germline ends. The CDR3 runs 13 residues. Per the germline V gene, CDR1 is MGHRA and CDR2 is YSYEKL. DNA for the CDR3: TGCGCCAGCAGCCGAGGGTCGCGTCAGCCCCAGCATTTT. It codes for CASSRGSRQPQHF.

This sequence joins TRBV5-6 and TRBJ2-6; D is ambiguous. The CDR3 extends over 15 amino acids. Germline CDR1 and CDR2: SGHDT and YYEEEE. V was trimmed by 0 bases and J by 15 bases, leaving 19 bases between them. The CDR3 nucleotides are TGTGCCAGCAGCTTGGCCGGGTTGCCCGAAATCGCCCTGACTTTC. This gives the protein CASSLAGLPEIALTF.

This clone was found once. The chain uses TRBV2 and TRBJ2-7, with a weak D call TRBD2 (5 bases). Trimming stripped 5 bases from V and 3 bases from J, with 17 bases between. This CDR3 contains 15 residues. The germline V gene encodes CDR1 SNHLY and CDR2 FYNNEI. The CDR3 bases are TGTGCCAGCAGTCCACAGCCGAGGGTGGTCTACGAGCAGTACTTC. The encoded protein is CASSPQPRVVYEQYF.

The chain carries TRBV2 and TRBJ2-5; 9 bases match TRBD2. Per germline, CDR1 SNHLY and CDR2 FYNNEI. The CDR3 contains 16 residues. With 4 bases clipped from V and 0 bases from J, the junction kept 6 bases outside the gene matches. The CDR3 reads CASSAWPSGNQETQYF. CDR3 DNA: TGTGCCAGCAGTGCATGGCCTAGCGGGAACCAAGAGACCCAGTACTTC.

This clone was detected ten times or more. This same CDR3 is encoded by further DNA sequences in the sample. The V call is TRBV6-6, the J call TRBJ2-5; TRBD1 might be the D (6 bases). The J call may be in error: the DNA end matches TRBJ2-7 better. This CDR3 contains 14 residues. Germline CDR1 is MNHNY and CDR2 is SVGAGI (reference sequence). This CDR3 reads CASVEHRDAYEQYF. Written as DNA, the CDR3 is TGTGCCAGCGTGGAACACAGGGACGCCTACGAGCAGTACTTC.

V and J are TRBV29-1 and TRBJ2-5, with TRBD2 as a possible D gene (5 bases). V was cut by 5 bases and J by 2 bases, with 12 bases left in between. Germline CDR1 and CDR2: SQVTM and ANQGSEA. CDR3 size: 13 residues. The CDR3 protein is CSVRGPGQETQYF. The CDR3 region has the DNA TGCAGCGTTCGAGGGCCCGGGCAAGAGACCCAGTACTTC.

The rearrangement links TRBV4-2 to TRBJ2-1; D remains ambiguous. V lost 4 bases to trimming and J lost 0 bases, with 10 bases between them. This CDR3 is built from 15 residues. Germline-derived CDR1 and CDR2 are LGHNA and YNFKEQ. The CDR3 loop reads CASSPDTYSYNEQFF. DNA for the CDR3: TGTGCCAGCAGCCCAGACACCTACTCCTACAATGAGCAGTTCTTC.

The rearrangement uses TRBV9 and TRBJ1-1; 7 nucleotides match TRBD1. Germline V gene lookup returns CDR1 SGDLS and CDR2 YYNGEE. The CDR3 covers 15 residues. V lost 3 bases to trimming and J lost 0 bases; unmatched junction nucleotides: 5. The CDR3 DNA follows: TGTGCCAGCAGCGCCGGACAGGTCCTGAACACTGAAGCTTTCTTT. It encodes CASSAGQVLNTEAFF.

V gene TRBV10-3 combines with J gene TRBJ2-2; D gene ambiguous. Germline values: CDR1 ENHRY, CDR2 SYGVKD. Between the trimmed V and J ends, which lost 6 bases and 2 bases, there was a span of 1 base. The CDR3 spans 11 residues. This chain's CDR3 is CAIRNTGELFF. For the CDR3, the DNA is TGTGCCATCAGAAACACCGGGGAGCTGTTTTTT.

The genes are TRBV29-1 and TRBJ2-3; 7 bases agree with TRBD2. Germline assignment: CDR1 SQVTM and CDR2 ANQGSEA. This CDR3 contains 13 residues. In DNA form, the CDR3 reads TGCACCACTGGGACTAACGCTGGAGATACGCAGTATTTT. Translating gives CTTGTNAGDTQYF.

To note about this clone: Within the sample, other DNA sequences also encode this same CDR3. V is TRBV6-1 and J is TRBJ2-7, with 9 bases identical to TRBD2. Per the germline V gene, CDR1 is MNHNS and CDR2 is SASEGT. V lost 3 bases and J lost 12; bases outside the gene matches: 12. The CDR3 is made up of 14 amino acids. CDR3 nucleotide sequence: TGTGCCAGCAGTGAGGGACTAGCAGGAGGAGACCCGTACTTC. This sequence encodes CASSEGLAGGDPYF.

This clone came up a few times. This chain joins TRBV6-6 and TRBJ2-7, with 9 bases matching TRBD2. J lost 2 bases, V lost 8 bases, and 7 bases had no gene match. The CDR3 spans 14 residues. Germline V gene data show CDR1 as MNHNY and CDR2 as SVGAGI (reference sequence). The CDR3 protein is CASSPGGRAYEQYF. In DNA, the CDR3 is TGTGCCAGCTCGCCCGGCGGGAGGGCCTACGAGCAGTACTTC.